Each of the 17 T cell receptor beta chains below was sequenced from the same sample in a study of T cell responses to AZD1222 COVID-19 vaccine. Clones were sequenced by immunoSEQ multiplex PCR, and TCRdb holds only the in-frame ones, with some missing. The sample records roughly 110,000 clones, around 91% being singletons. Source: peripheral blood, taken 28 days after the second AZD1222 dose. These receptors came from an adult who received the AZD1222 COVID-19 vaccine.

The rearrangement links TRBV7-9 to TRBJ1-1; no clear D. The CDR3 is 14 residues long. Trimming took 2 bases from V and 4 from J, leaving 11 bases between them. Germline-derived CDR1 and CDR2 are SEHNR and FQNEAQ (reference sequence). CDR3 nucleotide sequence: TGTGCCAGCAGCTTAACGGAGATGCCCACTGAAGCTTTCTTT. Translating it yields CASSLTEMPTEAFF.

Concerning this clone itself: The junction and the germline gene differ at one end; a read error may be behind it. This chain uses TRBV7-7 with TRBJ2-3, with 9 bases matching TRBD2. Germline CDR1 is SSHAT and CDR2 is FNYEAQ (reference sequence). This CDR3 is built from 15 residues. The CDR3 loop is CASSFRAGGPDTQYF. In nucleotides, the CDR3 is TGTGCTAGCAGCTTTCGAGCGGGGGGCCCAGATACGCAGTATTTT.

The DNA of the CDR3 is TGTGCCAGGGGGACAGCCAGTGGAAGTGGAAACACCATATATTTT. As protein: CARGTASGSGNTIYF. The rearrangement links TRBV2 to TRBJ1-3, with TRBD1 identical over 7 bases. V shed 9 bases and J 3 bases; nucleotides not matched to a gene: 11. Germline V lookup: CDR1 SNHLY, CDR2 FYNNEI. This CDR3 region has 15 residues.

The CDR3 protein is CASSQPGQGSNSPLHF. In DNA form, the CDR3 reads TGTGCCAGCAGCCAACCGGGACAGGGCTCTAATTCACCCCTCCACTTT. The chain couples TRBV14 to TRBJ1-6; 9 bases map to TRBD1. Germline loops: CDR1 SGHDN, CDR2 FVKESK. V was clipped by 2 bases and J by 6 bases; unmatched bases: 5. This CDR3 is built from 16 residues.

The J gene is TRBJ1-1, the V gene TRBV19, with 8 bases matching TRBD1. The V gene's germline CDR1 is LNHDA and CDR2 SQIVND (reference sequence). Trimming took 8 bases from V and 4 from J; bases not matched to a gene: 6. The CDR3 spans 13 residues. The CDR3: CASARGRGTEAFF. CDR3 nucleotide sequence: TGTGCCAGTGCCAGGGGGCGGGGCACTGAAGCTTTCTTT.

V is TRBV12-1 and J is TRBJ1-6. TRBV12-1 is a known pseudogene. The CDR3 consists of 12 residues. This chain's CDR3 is CASSFSRKPLHF. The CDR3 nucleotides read TGTGCCAGCAGCTTCTCTAGGAAACCCCTCCACTTT.

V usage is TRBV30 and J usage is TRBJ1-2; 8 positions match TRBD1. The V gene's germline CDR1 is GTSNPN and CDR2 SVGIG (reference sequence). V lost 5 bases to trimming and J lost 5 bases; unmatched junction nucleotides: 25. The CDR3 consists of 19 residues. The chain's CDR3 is CAWGRDLTGTGRDFYGYTF. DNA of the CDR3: TGTGCCTGGGGCCGCGATTTGACCGGGACAGGCCGAGATTTTTATGGCTACACCTTC.

CDR3 protein: CASSSRLAGASYEQYF. As DNA, the CDR3 is TGTGCCAGCAGCTCGAGACTAGCGGGGGCCTCCTACGAGCAGTACTTC. V gene TRBV7-2 combines with J gene TRBJ2-7; 12 bases are shared with TRBD2. CDR1 and CDR2 (germline): SGHTA, FQGNSA. The CDR3 spans 16 residues. The junction had 4 bases not matched to a gene; V was cut back by 4 bases and J by 0 bases.

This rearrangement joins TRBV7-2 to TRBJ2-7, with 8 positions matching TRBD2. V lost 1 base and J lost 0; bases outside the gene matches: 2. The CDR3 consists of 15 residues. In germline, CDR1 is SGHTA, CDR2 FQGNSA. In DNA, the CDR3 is TGTGCCAGCAGCTTAGTGGGGACTAGCTCCTACGAGCAGTACTTC. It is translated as CASSLVGTSSYEQYF.

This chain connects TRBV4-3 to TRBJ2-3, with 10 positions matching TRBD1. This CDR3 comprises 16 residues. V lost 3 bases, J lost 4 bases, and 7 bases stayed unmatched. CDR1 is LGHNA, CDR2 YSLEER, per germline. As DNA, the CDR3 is TGCGCCAGCAGCCAGGCCGGGACAGGGGTGCCAGATACGCAGTATTTT. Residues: CASSQAGTGVPDTQYF.

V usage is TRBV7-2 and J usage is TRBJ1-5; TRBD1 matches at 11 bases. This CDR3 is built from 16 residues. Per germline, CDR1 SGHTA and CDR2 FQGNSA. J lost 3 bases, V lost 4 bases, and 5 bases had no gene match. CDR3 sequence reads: CASSSGTGGTNQPQHF. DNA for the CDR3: TGTGCCAGCAGCTCCGGGACAGGGGGAACCAATCAGCCCCAGCATTTT.

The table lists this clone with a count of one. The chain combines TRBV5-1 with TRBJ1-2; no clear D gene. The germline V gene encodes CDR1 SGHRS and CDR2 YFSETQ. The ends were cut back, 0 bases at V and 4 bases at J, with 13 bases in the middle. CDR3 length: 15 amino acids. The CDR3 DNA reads TGCGCCAGCAGCTTGGGAGGGCCCGCGACCTATGGCTACACCTTC. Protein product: CASSLGGPATYGYTF.

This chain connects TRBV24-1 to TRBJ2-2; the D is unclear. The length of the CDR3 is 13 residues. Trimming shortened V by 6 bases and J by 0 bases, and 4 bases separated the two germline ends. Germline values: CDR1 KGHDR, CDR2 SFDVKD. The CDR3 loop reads CATSRTNTGELFF. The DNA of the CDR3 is TGTGCCACCAGTCGAACGAACACCGGGGAGCTGTTTTTT.

CDR3 bases: TGCGCCAGCAGCCAATTTACGGTTGAGACCCAGTACTTC. This translates into CASSQFTVETQYF. V is TRBV4-1 and J is TRBJ2-5, with D unresolved. CDR1 and CDR2 from the germline V gene are MGHRA and YSYEKL. The CDR3 loop spans 13 amino acids. V lost 2 bases, J lost 5 bases, and 9 bases lay in between.

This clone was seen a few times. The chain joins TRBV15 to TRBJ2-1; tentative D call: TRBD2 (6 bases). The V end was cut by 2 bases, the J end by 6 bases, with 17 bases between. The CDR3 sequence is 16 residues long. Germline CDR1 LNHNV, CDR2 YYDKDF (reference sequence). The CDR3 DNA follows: TGTGCCACCAGCAGATACGGGACTCCCAACCTCAATGAGCAGTTCTTC. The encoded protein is CATSRYGTPNLNEQFF. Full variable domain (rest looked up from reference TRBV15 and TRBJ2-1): DAMVIQNPRYQVTQFGKPVTLSCSQTLNHNVMYWYQQKSSQAPKLLFHYYDKDFNNEADTPDNFQSRRPNTSFCFLDIRSPGLGDTAMYLCATSRYGTPNLNEQFFGPGTRLTVL.

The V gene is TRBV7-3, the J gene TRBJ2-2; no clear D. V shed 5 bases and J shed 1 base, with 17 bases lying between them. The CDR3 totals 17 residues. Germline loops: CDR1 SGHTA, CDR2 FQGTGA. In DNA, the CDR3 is TGTGCCAGCAGCCCACCCAGTTGGGCAGGGAACACCGGGGAGCTGTTTTTT. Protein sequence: CASSPPSWAGNTGELFF.

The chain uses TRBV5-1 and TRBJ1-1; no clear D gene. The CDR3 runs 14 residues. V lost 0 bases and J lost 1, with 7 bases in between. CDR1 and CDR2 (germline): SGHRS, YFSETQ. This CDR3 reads CASSLAPANTEAFF. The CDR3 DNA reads TGCGCCAGCAGCTTGGCCCCCGCGAACACTGAAGCTTTCTTT.